Sequencing of this TCR beta chain was carried out in a study of OX40 agonist ivuxolimab in advanced cancers. In the study overall: People in dose escalation had one of these cancers: hepatocellular carcinoma, melanoma, renal cell or head and neck cancer. General study results and limits: Both CD4+ and CD8+ T cell populations in blood had undergone clonal expansion by week 6 at 0.1 to 3.0 mg/kg.

To note about this clone: The antigen is undetermined.

The CDR3 runs to 16 residues. Trimming removed 0 bases at V and 5 bases at J, with 17 bases between. Per the germline V gene, CDR1 is SGHRS and CDR2 is YFSETQ. The repertoire was sequenced with immunoSEQ multiplex PCR; TCRdb's copy has only in-frame clones and lacks some. Among over 14,000 clones listed, 65% to 80% were seen once. The specimen was CD4+ or CD8+ T cells sorted from blood, collected in a trial of the OX40 agonist ivuxolimab. The TCR originated in an adult with an advanced solid tumor such as melanoma, head and neck, liver or kidney cancer. This chain links TRBV5-1 with TRBJ1-2; D is unclear. This CDR3 reads CASSLGSGLERYGYTF. The CDR3 bases are TGCGCCAGCAGCTTGGGTTCCGGGCTCGAACGGTATGGCTACACCTTC.